Shown below are 29 T cell receptor beta chains from a single sample sequenced in a study of T cells after yellow fever vaccination. MiXCR was run by TCRdb on the 5' RACE reads, yielding one entry per CDR3 protein. This sample yields around 320,000 distinct CDR3 sequences, of which roughly 10% are seen a single time; 3% to 3.5% belongs to the top ten. The specimen was CD4+ T cells sorted from PBMCs, collected 45 days after the yellow fever booster vaccination. Receptor source: a man aged 18 to 30 who received the YFV17D yellow fever vaccine.

This clonotype was seen more than once but under ten times. V is TRBV5-1 and J is TRBJ1-4, with 8 bases identical to TRBD1. The length of the CDR3 is 14 residues. After removal of 4 bases from V and 8 bases from J, the junction contained 7 bases not matched to a gene. From germline, CDR1 is SGHRS and CDR2 YFSETQ. The CDR3 bases are TGCGCCAGCAGCATCGGACAGGGCTACGAAAAACTGTTTTTT. Residues: CASSIGQGYEKLFF.

The chain combines TRBV5-1 with TRBJ1-2; TRBD1 might be the D (6 bases). In germline, CDR1 is SGHRS, CDR2 YFSETQ. The CDR3 extends over 14 amino acids. V lost 4 bases to trimming and J lost 4 bases, with 14 bases between them. The CDR3 loop is CASSVGQTIYGYTF. The CDR3 DNA sequence: TGCGCCAGCAGCGTTGGACAGACAATCTATGGCTACACCTTC.

The CDR3 coding sequence is TGTGCCAGCAGTCGGACGGATTATAATTCACCCCTCCACTTT. This translates into CASSRTDYNSPLHF. This rearrangement joins TRBV6-1 to TRBJ1-6; D gene unclear. Germline loops: CDR1 MNHNS, CDR2 SASEGT. CDR3 length equals 14 residues. Trimming removed 5 bases from V and 4 bases from J, with 9 bases in between.

The V and J genes are TRBV7-2 and TRBJ2-3; 7 nucleotides line up with TRBD2. Germline V lookup: CDR1 SGHTA, CDR2 FQGNSA. V was clipped by 5 bases and J by 8 bases; unmatched bases: 19. The CDR3 is 17 amino acids. CDR3 in amino acids: CASSDLSGATVSGTQYF. The DNA of the CDR3 is TGTGCCAGCAGCGATCTCAGCGGGGCCACCGTCTCGGGTACGCAGTATTTT. The whole variable domain, remainder taken from reference TRBV7-2 and TRBJ2-3, is GAGVSQSPSNKVTEKGKDVELRCDPISGHTALYWYRQSLGQGLEFLIYFQGNSAPDKSGLPSDRFSAERTGGSVSTLTIQRTQQEDSAVYLCASSDLSGATVSGTQYFGPGTRLTVL.

The chain links TRBV7-2 to TRBJ2-3; 8 nucleotides match TRBD2. V was pared by 5 bases and J by 1 base, with 8 bases of the junction left unmatched. The CDR3 contains 16 residues. CDR1 is SGHTA and CDR2 is FQGNSA in the germline V gene. In nucleotides, the CDR3 is TGTGCCAGCAGCCGATTCGTGACTAGCGGCACAGATACGCAGTATTTT. It translates to CASSRFVTSGTDTQYF.

This clonotype has just a few counts. This chain links TRBV7-2 with TRBJ1-4, with 7 bases aligning to TRBD1. The length of the CDR3 is 14 residues. J gave up 8 bases and V 5 bases, and 8 bases lay outside the gene matches. From germline, CDR1 is SGHTA and CDR2 FQGNSA. The CDR3 reads CASSKNRGREKLFF. The CDR3 nucleotides are TGTGCCAGCAGCAAAAACAGGGGACGGGAAAAACTGTTTTTT.

This clonotype was observed a few times. V is TRBV20-1 and J is TRBJ2-5, with 10 bases lining up with TRBD1. This CDR3 is built from 14 residues. The germline V gene encodes CDR1 DFQATT and CDR2 SNEGSKA (reference sequence). The V gene end was trimmed by 6 bases and the J gene end by 1 base; junction bases not matched to a gene: 5. CDR3 coding DNA: TGCAGTGCGAGTAGACAGGGGGCCCAAGAGACCCAGTACTTC. This gives the protein CSASRQGAQETQYF.

V and J are TRBV12-3 or TRBV12-4 and TRBJ1-2, with D uncertain. The CDR3 extends over 16 amino acids. V lost 5 bases and J lost 7, with 23 bases in between. The DNA for the CDR3 is TGTGCCAGCAGTCACACCCGGACGCAAGACGACGGTGGCTACACCTTC. Translating gives CASSHTRTQDDGGYTF.

CDR3 coding DNA: TGTGCCAGCAGAAGGACAGGGGTCAATGAGCAGTTCTTC. It translates to CASRRTGVNEQFF. The rearrangement links TRBV6-5 to TRBJ2-1; 9 nucleotides agree with TRBD1. Germline V gene lookup returns CDR1 MNHEY and CDR2 SVGAGI. This CDR3 has 13 amino acids. V was pared by 6 bases and J by 6 bases, with 3 bases of the junction left unmatched.

This clonotype was observed a few times. The chain links TRBV6-5 to TRBJ2-3; TRBD2 matches 14 bases. V was pared by 0 bases and J by 6 bases, with 11 bases of the junction left unmatched. CDR3 length: 19 amino acids. The germline V gene has CDR1 MNHEY and CDR2 SVGAGI. This CDR3 reads CASSYSSVGLAGAGDTQYF. The CDR3 DNA reads TGTGCCAGCAGTTACTCGAGTGTGGGACTAGCGGGGGCCGGGGATACGCAGTATTTT.

Only a few counts were recorded for this clonotype. The chain links TRBV9 to TRBJ1-3; D perhaps matches TRBD1 (6 bases). CDR1 and CDR2 from the germline V gene are SGDLS and YYNGEE. V was clipped by 3 bases and J by 8 bases, with 15 bases between them. The CDR3 covers 14 residues. CDR3 DNA sequence: TGTGCCAGCAGCGAACAGGGTCGAACGGACACCATATATTTT. Translation: CASSEQGRTDTIYF.

This clonotype turned up a few times. The chain joins TRBV9 to TRBJ1-1; the match to TRBD1 covers 8 bases. The germline V gene encodes CDR1 SGDLS and CDR2 YYNGEE. V trimming: 4 bases; J trimming: 1 base; junction bases outside the gene matches: 6. The CDR3 sequence is 15 residues long. The CDR3 nucleotides are TGTGCCAGCAGCCCAGGGGGCAGGGAGAACACTGAAGCTTTCTTT. It encodes CASSPGGRENTEAFF.

This clonotype has at least ten counts. The chain joins TRBV4-3 to TRBJ1-2; no clear D gene. This CDR3 region has 14 residues. V lost 1 base and J 0 bases, leaving 6 bases between the germline ends. CDR1 and CDR2 from the germline V gene are LGHNA and YSLEER. The DNA for the CDR3 is TGCGCCAGCAGCCAAGGAGGGACTAACTATGGCTACACCTTC. Its translation: CASSQGGTNYGYTF.

The J gene is TRBJ2-1, the V gene TRBV18; the match to TRBD2 covers 10 bases. V was pared by 3 bases and J by 4 bases, with 0 bases of the junction left unmatched. This CDR3 comprises 14 residues. Looked up from germline, CDR1 is KGHSH and CDR2 is LQKENI. CDR3 DNA: TGTGCCAGCTCACCTAGCGGGGGGTACAATGAGCAGTTCTTC. It codes for CASSPSGGYNEQFF.

The genes are TRBV7-2 and TRBJ2-5; unclear D gene. CDR3 length equals 15 residues. In germline, CDR1 is SGHTA, CDR2 FQGNSA. V was pared by 2 bases and J by 5 bases, with 15 bases between. CDR3 nucleotides: TGTGCCAGCAGCTTATCCACCGCGCCGATGGAGACCCAGTACTTC. This codes for CASSLSTAPMETQYF. The full variable domain, completed using reference TRBV7-2 and TRBJ2-5, is GAGVSQSPSNKVTEKGKDVELRCDPISGHTALYWYRQSLGQGLEFLIYFQGNSAPDKSGLPSDRFSAERTGGSVSTLTIQRTQQEDSAVYLCASSLSTAPMETQYFGPGTRLLVL.

In this sample, this clonotype turned up a few times. V usage is TRBV5-6 and J usage is TRBJ2-3; weak D call: TRBD1 (6 bases). Germline CDR1 and CDR2: SGHDT and YYEEEE. Trimming cost V 2 bases and J 1 base, with 11 bases left between them. The CDR3 has 15 residues. CDR3 sequence reads: CASSFQGMGTDTQYF. Written as DNA, the CDR3 is TGTGCCAGCAGCTTTCAGGGGATGGGCACAGATACGCAGTATTTT.

This clonotype was observed at least ten times. V usage is TRBV12-3 or TRBV12-4 and J usage is TRBJ2-3; D remains ambiguous. The germline V and J ends were trimmed by 3 bases and 6 bases, with 13 bases remaining between them. The length of the CDR3 is 14 residues. CDR3 sequence reads: CASSFRREIDTQYF. The CDR3 bases are TGTGCCAGCAGTTTTAGACGTGAAATCGATACGCAGTATTTT.

This clonotype was recorded many times. The chain combines TRBV5-1 with TRBJ2-3; 13 bases fit TRBD2. The CDR3 is 16 amino acids. In germline, CDR1 is SGHRS, CDR2 YFSETQ. The V and J ends lost 4 bases and 0 bases, in that order; junction bases with no gene match: 2. The CDR3 loop is CASSPGLAGSTDTQYF. The CDR3 DNA follows: TGCGCCAGCAGCCCGGGACTAGCGGGAAGCACAGATACGCAGTATTTT.

The chain is built from TRBV7-2 and TRBJ1-2; 8 bases map to TRBD1. The CDR3 is made up of 16 amino acids. The V and J ends lost 0 bases and 4 bases, in that order; junction bases with no gene match: 7. Germline lookup yields CDR1 SGHTA and CDR2 FQGNSA. CDR3 DNA: TGTGCCAGCAGCTTAGCCGGGACAGGAGTAGGCTATGGCTACACCTTC. It yields the protein CASSLAGTGVGYGYTF.

This clonotype turned up a few times. The CDR3 region has the DNA TGTGCCAGCAGCTCGTGGCAAGGGGGGCCCGGATACACCCAGTACTTC. It codes for CASSSWQGGPGYTQYF. V gene TRBV7-9 combines with J gene TRBJ2-5; D may match TRBD1 or TRBD2 (6 bases each). V was shortened by 4 bases and J by 8 bases, with 23 bases between the two germline ends. Germline V gene lookup returns CDR1 SEHNR and CDR2 FQNEAQ (reference sequence). The CDR3 runs 16 residues.

This clonotype was counted many times. The V gene is TRBV23-1, the J gene TRBJ2-7; D ambiguous. TRBV23-1 is labeled an ORF, and its function is uncertain. Trimming left V 6 bases short and J 5 bases short, with 14 bases between. CDR3 length equals 13 residues. CDR3 loop: CASSPPGPNEQYV. The CDR3, as DNA: TGCGCCAGCAGCCCCCCCGGGCCGAACGAGCAGTACGTC.

This chain links TRBV4-3 with TRBJ1-3; weak D call: TRBD1 (5 bases). This CDR3 is 15 amino acids long. The V end was cut by 0 bases, the J end by 4 bases, with 10 bases between. Germline CDR1 reads LGHNA; CDR2 reads YSLEER. The CDR3 spells CASSQDGGSGNTIYF. Written as DNA, the CDR3 is TGCGCCAGCAGCCAAGACGGGGGATCAGGAAACACCATATATTTT.

The chain joins TRBV6-2 or TRBV6-3 to TRBJ2-5; 7 positions match TRBD1. Germline CDR1 MNHEY, CDR2 SVGEGT. V was clipped by 6 bases and J by 4 bases; unmatched bases: 8. CDR3 length: 14 amino acids. In nucleotides, the CDR3 is TGTGCCAGCAGAGTTGGACAGGCGCGAGAGACCCAGTACTTC. Protein: CASRVGQARETQYF.

This clonotype was found many times. The rearrangement joins TRBV7-2 to TRBJ2-1, with TRBD2 matching 7 bases. Germline values: CDR1 SGHTA, CDR2 FQGNSA. V shed 8 bases and J 4 bases; nucleotides not matched to a gene: 17. This CDR3 region has 17 residues. Here the CDR3 reads CASGPKLRLAEYNEQFF. CDR3 nucleotides: TGTGCCAGCGGACCCAAGCTGCGACTAGCAGAGTACAATGAGCAGTTCTTC.

This clonotype was found a few times. The chain combines TRBV12-3 or TRBV12-4 with TRBJ2-3; D gene uncertain. This CDR3 comprises 15 residues. V was trimmed by 6 bases and J by 2 bases, leaving 15 bases between them. The CDR3 loop reads CASRLSRDNTDTQYF. The DNA of the CDR3 is TGTGCCAGCAGATTGTCAAGGGATAACACAGATACGCAGTATTTT.

The chain joins TRBV20-1 to TRBJ1-3; 7 bases match TRBD1. The CDR3 sequence is 13 residues long. CDR1 and CDR2 from the germline V gene are DFQATT and SNEGSKA (reference sequence). The junction had 4 bases not matched to a gene; V was cut back by 5 bases and J by 3 bases. The CDR3 DNA sequence: TGCAGTGCTGCCAGGGGGGGTGGAAACACCATATATTTT. Protein product: CSAARGGGNTIYF.

This chain connects TRBV12-3 or TRBV12-4 to TRBJ1-4; D is unclear. This CDR3 contains 16 residues. V lost 5 bases, J lost 0 bases, and 13 bases lay in between. The CDR3 DNA follows: TGTGCCAGCAGTCCGTACAGACATGCAACTAATGAAAAACTGTTTTTT. Its protein is CASSPYRHATNEKLFF.

The table lists this clonotype with a few counts. The gene calls are TRBV27 and TRBJ1-1; no definite D call. Germline V gene sequence: CDR1 MNHEY, CDR2 SMNVEV (reference sequence). This CDR3 contains 12 residues. V dropped 8 bases and J dropped 3 bases, with 10 bases sitting between them. CDR3 loop: CASARRDTEAFF. CDR3 sequence (DNA): TGTGCCAGCGCGCGGAGGGACACTGAAGCTTTCTTT.

This chain links TRBV19 with TRBJ1-5; 9 bases map to TRBD1. There are 16 residues in the CDR3. V lost 3 bases and J lost 7; bases outside the gene matches: 10. From germline, CDR1 is LNHDA and CDR2 SQIVND (reference sequence). CDR3 in DNA: TGTGCCAGTAGTATGGGGACAGGGAAAAGCGGACAGCCCCAGCATTTT. Residues: CASSMGTGKSGQPQHF.